The entry below describes one T cell receptor beta chain. Antigen specificity is unknown. These data are taken from a study of OX40 agonist ivuxolimab in advanced cancers. The germline V gene has CDR1 LNHDA and CDR2 SQIVND (reference sequence). This CDR3 has 14 residues. The V gene lost 3 bases and the J gene lost 4 bases, with 12 bases spanning the gap. Broader study findings: At doses 0.1 to 3.0 mg/kg, CD4+ and CD8+ clones expanded.

TCRdb's table, derived via immunoSEQ multiplex PCR, lists solely in-frame clones and lacks some. The data contain 65,000 to 90,000 clones, 92% of them singletons. This sequence joins TRBV19 and TRBJ1-2, with D possibly matching TRBD1 (5 bases). Sample: CD4+ or CD8+ T cells sorted from blood, taken in a trial of the OX40 agonist ivuxolimab. The source of this sequence is an adult with an advanced solid tumor such as melanoma, head and neck, liver or kidney cancer. Written as DNA, the CDR3 is TGTGCCAGTAGTATGGGGGTCGGAAGCTATGGCTACACCTTC. Amino acids: CASSMGVGSYGYTF.